What follows describes a single TCR beta chain. Its target is not known. Profiled with immunoSEQ multiplex PCR; TCRdb holds only in-frame clones, not every one. Here the sample spans over 100,000 clones, roughly 90% being singletons. This record belongs to a study of T cell responses to AZD1222 COVID-19 vaccine. Study conclusions and caveats: Spike-specific TCR breadth and depth grew following two AZD1222 doses. No day 14 peak samples; only post-peak repertoires were characterized. Clonal diversity was possibly underestimated, and the donors were mostly white British, with more females.

CDR3 length equals 15 residues. The V gene's germline CDR1 is LGHNA and CDR2 YSLEER. Deletions cut 1 base from V and 2 bases from J, with 11 bases between. Pooled samples include second doses given at about 4 or 12 weeks. This chain connects TRBV4-3 to TRBJ1-1; no clear D gene. The sequenced sample was peripheral blood, obtained 28 days after the second AZD1222 dose. The clonotype comes from an adult who received the AZD1222 COVID-19 vaccine. CDR3 in DNA: TGCGCCAGCAGCCAAGGGGTACTGGAAAACACTGAAGCTTTCTTT. Translation: CASSQGVLENTEAFF.